The table lists the clone carrying this TCR beta chain with many counts. What it binds is not known. The data were taken from a study of CD8 T cells in ankylosing spondylitis. Study-wide findings and caveats: Seemingly characteristic of ankylosing spondylitis blood was a TCR beta motif consisting of under 10 highly homologous variants.

Germline CDR1 is LGHNA and CDR2 is YSLEER. CDR3 length equals 15 residues. Losses at the gene ends were 4 bases for V and 5 bases for J; bases not matched to a gene: 9. Construction of TCR beta libraries was performed using quantitative 5'-RACE with molecular barcodes. TCRdb independently ran MiXCR on the 5' RACE reads; one entry per CDR3 protein. The table records 200,000 to 250,000 distinct CDR3 sequences, about 7% of them present only once. The chain employs TRBV4-3 and TRBJ1-2; 8 bases line up with TRBD1. Sequences were obtained from blood, either unsorted or a sorted T cell fraction (not recorded which). The source of this sequence is a male donor with ankylosing spondylitis. CDR3 region: CASSPGQGFGYGYTF. In nucleotides, the CDR3 is TGCGCCAGCAGCCCTGGACAGGGATTTGGTTATGGCTACACCTTC.